This T cell receptor beta chain was documented in a study of tumor and adjacent non-tumor tissue in lung cancer. Study-level background: Patients comprised about a dozen adenocarcinoma, a couple of squamous cell carcinoma and 1 small cell lung cancer. Regarding the study as a whole: Tumor tissue had significantly higher TCR diversity than normal lung.

The template was RNA from unsorted bulk tissue. More than 3 cm separated this lung sample from the edge of the tumor. Newly diagnosed lung cancer patients had thoracic surgery in China, August–late 2014, without prior chemotherapy. Worth noting for this clonotype: No antigen is known for it.

TCRbeta libraries were built with three rounds of nested PCR, modified from ARM-PCR. TCRdb analysed the multiplex PCR reads with MiXCR anew, one entry per CDR3 protein. The table shows 60,000 to 90,000 distinct CDR3 sequences, with around 70% occurring only once. The sample comprised distant non-tumor lung tissue. This TCR was sampled from a woman in her 50s with non-small cell lung cancer.

CDR3 sequence (DNA): TGTGCCAGCTGTTTGACTAGCGGTAATGAGCAGTTCTTC. It specifies CASCLTSGNEQFF. The genes are TRBV7-9 and TRBJ2-1; 9 nucleotides agree with TRBD2. Trimming cost V 8 bases and J 7 bases; bases outside gene matches: 6. In germline, CDR1 is SEHNR, CDR2 FQNEAQ (reference sequence). There are 13 residues in the CDR3.